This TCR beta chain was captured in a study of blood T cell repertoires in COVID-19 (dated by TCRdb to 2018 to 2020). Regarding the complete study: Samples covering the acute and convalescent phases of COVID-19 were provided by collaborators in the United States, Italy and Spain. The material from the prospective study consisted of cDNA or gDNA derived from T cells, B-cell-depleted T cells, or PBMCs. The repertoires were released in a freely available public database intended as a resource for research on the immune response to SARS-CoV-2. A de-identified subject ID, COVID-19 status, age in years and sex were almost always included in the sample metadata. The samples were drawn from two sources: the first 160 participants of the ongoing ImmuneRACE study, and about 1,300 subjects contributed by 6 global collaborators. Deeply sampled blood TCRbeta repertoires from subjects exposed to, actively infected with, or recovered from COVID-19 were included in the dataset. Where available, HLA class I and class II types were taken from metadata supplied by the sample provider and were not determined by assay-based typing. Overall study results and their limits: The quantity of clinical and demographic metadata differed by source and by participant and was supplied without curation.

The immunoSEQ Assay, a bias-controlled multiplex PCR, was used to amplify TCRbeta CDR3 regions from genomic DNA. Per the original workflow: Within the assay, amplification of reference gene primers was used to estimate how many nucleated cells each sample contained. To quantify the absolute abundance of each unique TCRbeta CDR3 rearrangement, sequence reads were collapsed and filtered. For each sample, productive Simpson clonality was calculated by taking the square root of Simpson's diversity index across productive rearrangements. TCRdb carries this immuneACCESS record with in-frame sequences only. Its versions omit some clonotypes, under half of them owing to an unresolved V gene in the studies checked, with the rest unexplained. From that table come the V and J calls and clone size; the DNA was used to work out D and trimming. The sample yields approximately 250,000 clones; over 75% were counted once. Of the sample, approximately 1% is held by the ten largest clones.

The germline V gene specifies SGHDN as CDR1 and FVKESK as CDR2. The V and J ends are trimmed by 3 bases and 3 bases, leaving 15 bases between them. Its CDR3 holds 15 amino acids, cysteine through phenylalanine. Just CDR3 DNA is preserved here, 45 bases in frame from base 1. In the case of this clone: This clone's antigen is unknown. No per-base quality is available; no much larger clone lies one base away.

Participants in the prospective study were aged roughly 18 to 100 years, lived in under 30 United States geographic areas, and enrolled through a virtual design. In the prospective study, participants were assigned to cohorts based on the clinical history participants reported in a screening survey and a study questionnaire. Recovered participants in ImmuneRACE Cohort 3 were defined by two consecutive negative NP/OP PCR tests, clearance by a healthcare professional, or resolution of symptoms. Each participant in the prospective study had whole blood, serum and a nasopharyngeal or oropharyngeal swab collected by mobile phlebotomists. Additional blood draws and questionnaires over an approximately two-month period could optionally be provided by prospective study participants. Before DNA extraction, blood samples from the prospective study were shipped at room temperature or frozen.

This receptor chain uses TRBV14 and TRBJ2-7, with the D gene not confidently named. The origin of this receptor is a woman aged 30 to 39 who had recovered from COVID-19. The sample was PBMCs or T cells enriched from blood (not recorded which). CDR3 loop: CASSQVFPGDYEQYF. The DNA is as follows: TGTGCCAGCAGCCAGGTATTCCCAGGCGACTACGAGCAGTACTTC.